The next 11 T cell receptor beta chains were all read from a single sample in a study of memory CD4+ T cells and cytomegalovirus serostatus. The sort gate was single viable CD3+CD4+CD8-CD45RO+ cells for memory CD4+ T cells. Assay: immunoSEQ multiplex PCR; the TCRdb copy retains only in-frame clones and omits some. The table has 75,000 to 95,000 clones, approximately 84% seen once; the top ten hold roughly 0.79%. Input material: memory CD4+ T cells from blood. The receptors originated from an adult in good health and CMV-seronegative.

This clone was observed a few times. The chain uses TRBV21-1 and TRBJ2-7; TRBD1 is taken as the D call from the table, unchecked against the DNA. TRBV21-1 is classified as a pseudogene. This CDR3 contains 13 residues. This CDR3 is CASSGTGVYEQYF. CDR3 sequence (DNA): TGTGCCAGTTCCGGGACAGGGGTCTACGAGCAGTACTTC.

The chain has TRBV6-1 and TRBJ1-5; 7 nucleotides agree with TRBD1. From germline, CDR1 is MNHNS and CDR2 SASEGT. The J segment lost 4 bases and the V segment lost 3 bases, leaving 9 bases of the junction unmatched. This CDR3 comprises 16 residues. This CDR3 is CASSEFWDRLNQPQHF. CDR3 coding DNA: TGTGCCAGCAGTGAGTTTTGGGACAGATTAAATCAGCCCCAGCATTTT.

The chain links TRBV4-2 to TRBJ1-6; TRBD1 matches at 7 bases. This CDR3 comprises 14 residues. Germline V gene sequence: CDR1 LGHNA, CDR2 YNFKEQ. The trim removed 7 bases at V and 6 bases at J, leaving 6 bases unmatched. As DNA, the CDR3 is TGTGCCAGCACCTCCGGGACAGCTAATTCACCCCTCCACTTT. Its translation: CASTSGTANSPLHF.

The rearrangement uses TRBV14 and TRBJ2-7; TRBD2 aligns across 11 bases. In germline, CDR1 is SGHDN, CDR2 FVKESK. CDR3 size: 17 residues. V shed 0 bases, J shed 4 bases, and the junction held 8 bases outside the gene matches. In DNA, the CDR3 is TGTGCCAGCAGCCAAGATAATAGGCTAGCGGGGGGATACGAGCAGTACTTC. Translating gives CASSQDNRLAGGYEQYF.

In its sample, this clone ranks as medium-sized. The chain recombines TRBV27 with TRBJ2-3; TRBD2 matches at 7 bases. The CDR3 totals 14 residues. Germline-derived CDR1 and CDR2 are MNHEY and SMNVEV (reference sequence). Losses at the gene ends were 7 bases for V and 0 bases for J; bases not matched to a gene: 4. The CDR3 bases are TGTGCCAGCATCGAAGCGGGGAGCACAGATACGCAGTATTTT. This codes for CASIEAGSTDTQYF.

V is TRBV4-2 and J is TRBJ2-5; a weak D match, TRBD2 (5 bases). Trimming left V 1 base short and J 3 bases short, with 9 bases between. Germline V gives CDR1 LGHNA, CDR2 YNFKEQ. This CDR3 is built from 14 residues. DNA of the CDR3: TGTGCCAGCAGCCAAGCCGGAGGAGAAGAGACCCAGTACTTC. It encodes CASSQAGGEETQYF.

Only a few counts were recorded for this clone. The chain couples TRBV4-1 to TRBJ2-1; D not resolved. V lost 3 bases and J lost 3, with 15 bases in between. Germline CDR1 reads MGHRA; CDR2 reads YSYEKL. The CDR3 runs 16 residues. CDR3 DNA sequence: TGCGCCAGCAGCCACGTCGACATAATGATCTACAATGAGCAGTTCTTC. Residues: CASSHVDIMIYNEQFF.

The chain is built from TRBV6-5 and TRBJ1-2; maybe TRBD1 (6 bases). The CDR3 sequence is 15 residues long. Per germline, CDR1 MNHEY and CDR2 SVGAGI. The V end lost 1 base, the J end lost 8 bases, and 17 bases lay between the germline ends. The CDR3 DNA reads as TGTGCCAGCAGTTACTTCGGTGCGGGGGGCCAAGGCTACACCTTC. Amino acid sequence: CASSYFGAGGQGYTF.

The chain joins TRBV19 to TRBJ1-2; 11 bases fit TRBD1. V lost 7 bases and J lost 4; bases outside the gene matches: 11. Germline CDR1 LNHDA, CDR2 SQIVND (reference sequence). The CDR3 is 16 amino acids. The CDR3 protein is CASTSPGTGGGYGYTF. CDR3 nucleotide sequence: TGTGCCAGTACCTCCCCCGGGACAGGGGGGGGCTATGGCTACACCTTC.

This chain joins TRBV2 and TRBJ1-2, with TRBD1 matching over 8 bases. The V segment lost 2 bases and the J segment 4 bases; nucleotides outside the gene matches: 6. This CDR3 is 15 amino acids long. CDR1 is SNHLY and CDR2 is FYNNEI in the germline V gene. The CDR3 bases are TGTGCCAGCAGTGAACAGGGACAGGTCGTCTATGGCTACACCTTC. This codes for CASSEQGQVVYGYTF. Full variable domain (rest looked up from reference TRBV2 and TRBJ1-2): EPEVTQTPSHQVTQMGQEVILRCVPISNHLYFYWYRQILGQKVEFLVSFYNNEISEKSEIFDDQFSVERPDGSNFTLKIRSTKLEDSAMYFCASSEQGQVVYGYTFGSGTRLTVV.

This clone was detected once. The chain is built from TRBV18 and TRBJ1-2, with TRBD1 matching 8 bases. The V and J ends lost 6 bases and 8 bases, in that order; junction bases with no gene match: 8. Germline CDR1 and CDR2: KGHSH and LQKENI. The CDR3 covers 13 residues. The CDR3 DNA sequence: TGTGCCAGCTCTGCCCAGGGGGCGAAAGGCTACACCTTC. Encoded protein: CASSAQGAKGYTF.